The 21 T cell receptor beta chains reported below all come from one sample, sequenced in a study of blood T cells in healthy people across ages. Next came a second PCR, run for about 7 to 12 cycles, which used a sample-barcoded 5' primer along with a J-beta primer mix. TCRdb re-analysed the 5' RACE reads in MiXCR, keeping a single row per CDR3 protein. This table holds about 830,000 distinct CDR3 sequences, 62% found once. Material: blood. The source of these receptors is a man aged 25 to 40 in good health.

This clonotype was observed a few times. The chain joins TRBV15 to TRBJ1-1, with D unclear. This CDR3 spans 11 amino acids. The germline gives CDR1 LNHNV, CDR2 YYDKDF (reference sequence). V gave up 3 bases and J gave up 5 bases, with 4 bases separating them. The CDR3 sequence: CATSRGTEAFF. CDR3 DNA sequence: TGTGCCACCAGCAGGGGTACTGAAGCTTTCTTT.

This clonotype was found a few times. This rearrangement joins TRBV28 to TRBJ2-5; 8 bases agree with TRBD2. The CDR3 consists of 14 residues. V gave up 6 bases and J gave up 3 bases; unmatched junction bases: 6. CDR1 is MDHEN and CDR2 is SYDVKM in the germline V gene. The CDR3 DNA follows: TGTGCCAGCAGCCACCCGGGACTAGAAGAGACCCAGTACTTC. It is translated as CASSHPGLEETQYF.

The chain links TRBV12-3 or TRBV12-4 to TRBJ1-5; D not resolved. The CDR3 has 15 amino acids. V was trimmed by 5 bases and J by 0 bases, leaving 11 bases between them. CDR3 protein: CASSPQPYSNQPQHF. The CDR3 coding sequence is TGTGCCAGCAGTCCACAGCCTTATAGCAATCAGCCCCAGCATTTT.

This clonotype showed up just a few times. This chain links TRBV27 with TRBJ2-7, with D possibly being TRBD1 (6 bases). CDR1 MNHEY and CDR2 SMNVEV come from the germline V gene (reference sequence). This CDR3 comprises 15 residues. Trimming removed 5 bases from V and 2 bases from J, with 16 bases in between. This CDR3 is CASSITRAGAYEQYF. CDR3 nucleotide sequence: TGTGCCAGCAGTATAACTAGGGCAGGGGCCTACGAGCAGTACTTC.

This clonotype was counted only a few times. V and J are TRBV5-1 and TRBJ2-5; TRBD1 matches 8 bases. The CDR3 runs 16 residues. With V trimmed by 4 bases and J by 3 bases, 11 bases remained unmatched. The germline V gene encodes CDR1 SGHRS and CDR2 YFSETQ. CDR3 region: CASSQGDRGEEETQYF. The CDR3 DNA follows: TGCGCCAGCAGCCAGGGAGACAGGGGCGAAGAAGAGACCCAGTACTTC.

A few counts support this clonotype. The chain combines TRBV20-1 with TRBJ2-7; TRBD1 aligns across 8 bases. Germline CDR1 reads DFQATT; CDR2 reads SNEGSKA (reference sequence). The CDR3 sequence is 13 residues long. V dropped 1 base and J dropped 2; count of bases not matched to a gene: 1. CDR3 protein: CSARGTGTYEQYF. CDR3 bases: TGCAGTGCTAGAGGGACAGGGACCTACGAGCAGTACTTC.

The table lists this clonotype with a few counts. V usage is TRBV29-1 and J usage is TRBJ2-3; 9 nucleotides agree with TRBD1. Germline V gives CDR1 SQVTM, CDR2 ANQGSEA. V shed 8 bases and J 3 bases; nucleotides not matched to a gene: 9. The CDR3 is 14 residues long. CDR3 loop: CSSTGTGMTDTQYF. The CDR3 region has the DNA TGCAGCTCCACCGGGACAGGGATGACAGATACGCAGTATTTT.

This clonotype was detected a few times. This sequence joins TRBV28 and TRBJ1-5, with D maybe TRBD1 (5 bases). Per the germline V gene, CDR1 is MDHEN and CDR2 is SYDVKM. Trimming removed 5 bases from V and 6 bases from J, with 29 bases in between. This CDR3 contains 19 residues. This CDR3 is CASSLPRSGAGSSIQPQHF. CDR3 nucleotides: TGTGCCAGCAGTCTCCCACGAAGCGGGGCAGGGAGTTCAATTCAGCCCCAGCATTTT.

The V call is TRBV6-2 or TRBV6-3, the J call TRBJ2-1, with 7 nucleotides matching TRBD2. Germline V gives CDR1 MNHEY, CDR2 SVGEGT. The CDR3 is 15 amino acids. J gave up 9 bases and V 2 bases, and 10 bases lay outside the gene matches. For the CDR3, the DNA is TGTGCCAGCAGTTACGGGGACTGGGGGGGAGTTGAGCAGTTCTTC. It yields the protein CASSYGDWGGVEQFF.

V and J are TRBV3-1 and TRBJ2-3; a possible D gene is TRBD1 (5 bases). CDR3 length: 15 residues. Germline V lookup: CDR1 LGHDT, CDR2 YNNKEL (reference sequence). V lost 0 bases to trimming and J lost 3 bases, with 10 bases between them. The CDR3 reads CASSQEARATDTQYF. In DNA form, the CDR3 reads TGTGCCAGCAGCCAAGAGGCCAGGGCGACAGATACGCAGTATTTT.

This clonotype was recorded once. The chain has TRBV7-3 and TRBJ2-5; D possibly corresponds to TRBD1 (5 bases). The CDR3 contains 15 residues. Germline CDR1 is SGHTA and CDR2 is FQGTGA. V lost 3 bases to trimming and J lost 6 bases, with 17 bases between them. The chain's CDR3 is CASSFATLRAKTQYF. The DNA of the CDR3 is TGTGCCAGCAGCTTCGCGACCCTCAGGGCGAAGACCCAGTACTTC.

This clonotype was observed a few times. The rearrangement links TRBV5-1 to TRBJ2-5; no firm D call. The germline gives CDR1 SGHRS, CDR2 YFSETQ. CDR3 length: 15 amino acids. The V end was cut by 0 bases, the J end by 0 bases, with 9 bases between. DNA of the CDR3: TGCGCCAGCAGCTTGGCCGTCCTCTACCAAGAGACCCAGTACTTC. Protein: CASSLAVLYQETQYF.

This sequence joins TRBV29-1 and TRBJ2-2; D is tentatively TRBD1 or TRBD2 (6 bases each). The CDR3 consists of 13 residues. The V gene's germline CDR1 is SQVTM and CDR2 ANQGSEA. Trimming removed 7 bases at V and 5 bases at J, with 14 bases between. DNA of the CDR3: TGCAGCGCCTCGGGGGCTAGGACCGGGGAGCTGTTTTTT. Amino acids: CSASGARTGELFF.

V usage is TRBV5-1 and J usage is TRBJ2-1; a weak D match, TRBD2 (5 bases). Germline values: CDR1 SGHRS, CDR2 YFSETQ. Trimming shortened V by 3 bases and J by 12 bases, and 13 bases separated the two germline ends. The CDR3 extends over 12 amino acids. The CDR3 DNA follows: TGCGCCAGCAGCTCGGACTTTGTAGGGCAGTTCTTC. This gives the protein CASSSDFVGQFF.

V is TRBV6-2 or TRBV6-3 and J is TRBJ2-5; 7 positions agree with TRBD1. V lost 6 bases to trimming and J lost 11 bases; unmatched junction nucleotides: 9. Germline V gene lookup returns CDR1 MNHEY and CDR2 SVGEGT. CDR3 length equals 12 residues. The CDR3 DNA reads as TGTGCCAGCAGCCCCGACAGGGAACGGCAGTACTTC. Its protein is CASSPDRERQYF.

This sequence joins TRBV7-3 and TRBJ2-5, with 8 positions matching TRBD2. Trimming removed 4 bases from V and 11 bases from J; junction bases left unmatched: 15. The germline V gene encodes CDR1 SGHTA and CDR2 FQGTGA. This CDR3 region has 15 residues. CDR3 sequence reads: CASSSGGRGWNEQYF. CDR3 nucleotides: TGTGCCAGCAGCTCGGGGGGGAGGGGGTGGAATGAGCAGTACTTC.

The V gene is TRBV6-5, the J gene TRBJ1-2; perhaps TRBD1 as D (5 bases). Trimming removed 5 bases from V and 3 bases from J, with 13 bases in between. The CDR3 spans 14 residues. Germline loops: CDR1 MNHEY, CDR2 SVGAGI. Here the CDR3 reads CASSRMGGDYGYTF. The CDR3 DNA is TGTGCCAGCAGTCGCATGGGAGGGGACTATGGCTACACCTTC.

The CDR3, as DNA: TGTGCCAGCAGTCCAACTTCAGGGACGGTGCAGTTCTTC. This gives the protein CASSPTSGTVQFF. The V gene is TRBV12-3 or TRBV12-4, the J gene TRBJ2-1, with D perhaps assigned TRBD1 or TRBD2 (5 bases each). CDR3 length: 13 amino acids. The germline V and J ends were trimmed by 5 bases and 12 bases, with 17 bases remaining between them.

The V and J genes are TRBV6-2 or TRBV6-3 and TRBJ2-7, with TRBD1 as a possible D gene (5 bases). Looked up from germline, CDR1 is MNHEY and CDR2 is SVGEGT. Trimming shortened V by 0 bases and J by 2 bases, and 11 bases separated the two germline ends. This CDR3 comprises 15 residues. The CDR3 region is CASSYSETVTYEQYF. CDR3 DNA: TGTGCCAGCAGTTACTCGGAGACAGTTACCTACGAGCAGTACTTC.

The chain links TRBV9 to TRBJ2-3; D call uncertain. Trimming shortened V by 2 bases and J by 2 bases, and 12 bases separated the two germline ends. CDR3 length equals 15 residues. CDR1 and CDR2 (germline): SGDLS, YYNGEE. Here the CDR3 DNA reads TGTGCCAGCAGCGTCCGCTCCGGATCCACAGATACGCAGTATTTT. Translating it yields CASSVRSGSTDTQYF.

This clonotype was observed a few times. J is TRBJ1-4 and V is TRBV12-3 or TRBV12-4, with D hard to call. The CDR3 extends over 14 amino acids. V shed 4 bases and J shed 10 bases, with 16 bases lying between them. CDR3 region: CASSSHSNVGKLFF. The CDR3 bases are TGTGCCAGCAGTTCTCACTCAAACGTGGGAAAACTGTTTTTT.